This T cell receptor (beta chain) was identified in a study of shared clonotypes between healthy human individuals (dated by TCRdb to 2020 to 2021). Notes on the research overall: The cohort comprised two women and three men aged 18 to 49 years. For each donor, CD4 naive and CD4 memory were each run on three plates, CD8 naive on two plates, and CD8 memory on one plate. Different laboratories and diverse techniques were used to prepare libraries and sequence TCR repertoires, to increase sequencing depth and limit assay-specific biases. Each donor's leukapheresis produced roughly between roughly 0.9 and 9 billion PBMCs. The study deeply sequenced blood TCR repertoires of about 5 healthy adults to estimate repertoire size and the extent of clonotype sharing between individuals.

Overall results and qualifications from the work: Clonotypes shared by all four sorted-subset donors showed higher generation probabilities than non-shared clonotypes. Estimated clonotype richness was generally larger for naive than for memory subsets. Pairwise subsampling indicated that sequencing depth was expected to affect the degree of clonotype sharing among donors. When a few donors were compared, the shared fraction of clonotypes was about 5.5% for naive CD4, around 3.5% for naive CD8, more than 2% for memory CD4, and 0.4% for memory CD8. Because the study included only a small number of donors, the genetic and exposure-history diversity represented was limited. Even with the large sequencing depth, rarefaction of the sorted-subset datasets indicated that sequencing was incomplete. Sampling was limited to blood, and TCR repertoires in tissue likely differ from TCR repertoires in blood.

As for this clone: Its antigen target is currently unknown. Nothing much larger sits one base from this clone, and base qualities are not available.

The germline V gene provides CDR1 SGHRS and CDR2 YFSETQ. V is shortened by 0 bases, J by 7 bases, and the region joining them spans 10 bases. The CDR3 runs 13 amino acids, cysteine and phenylalanine included. The retained sequence is limited to the CDR3, 39 bases, with the frame set at the first base. Using the deep immunoSEQ assay, multiplex PCR amplified TCR CDR3 regions from genomic DNA. Extracted genomic DNA from each cell subset was distributed evenly across all wells of several immunoSEQ 96-well plates, and each plate was treated as a replicate. For sorted subsets, 150 to 250 ng genomic DNA, equal to 30,000 to 35,000 T cell genomes, was loaded into each replicate PCR. Purified libraries were quantified with a Qubit 3.0 fluorometer, sized on a Bioanalyzer 2100, and re-quantified with the KAPA Library Quantification kit. Every immunoSEQ 96-well plate was sequenced on a separate single-read 150-cycle Illumina NextSeq 550 flow cell. Per the source publication's procedure: The immunoSEQ output contained only junctional sequences without quality scores, so filtering could not match that applied to full-length reads. Sequences were annotated with PyIR, a Python wrapper for IgBLAST v1.9, using IMGT germline references to assign V/J genes and CDR3. Reads were removed for weak V/J assignments (E-value above 1e-6), missing CDR3, stop codons, out-of-frame junctions, or ambiguous translated residues. A V3J clonotype was defined by an identical inferred V gene, J gene, and CDR3 amino acid sequence. The percentage overlap between two repertoires was calculated by dividing the number of shared unique clonotypes by the size of the smaller repertoire. Repertoire richness was assessed with RTK rarefaction, the Chao1 estimator, and Recon v2.1 estimates of unobserved clonotypes. For all TCRbeta clonotypes obtained by the gDNA method from a handful of donors, generation probabilities were computed with OLGA. Drawn from immuneACCESS, this table holds only the in-frame rearrangements with V and J called that TCRdb kept. Clones are partly lost; checked studies trace under half to an unresolved V gene and leave the rest unexplained. V and J calls and clone size are given by that table; D and trimming were obtained from the DNA. This sample comprises about 1.1 million clones, around three quarters of them detected only once. The ten top clones hold around 0.61% of the sample.

The donors were healthy, HIV-negative adults with no recently reported acute infections or vaccinations. Only Caucasian adults living in Nashville, Tennessee, USA were represented among the donors. CD4+ T cells were enriched through magnetic negative selection, after which naive cells were positively selected on CD45RA and the remaining negative fraction served as the memory subset. Blood was obtained by leukapheresis, after which PBMCs were separated by Ficoll-Histopaque density gradient centrifugation and cryopreserved in liquid nitrogen vapor phase. Analytical flow cytometry was used to check the purity and quantity of each magnetically sorted T cell population. Genomic DNA was isolated from every sorted fraction and measured by UV absorbance on a Nanodrop 2000c.

Recombination linked TRBV5-1 to TRBJ1-2; a confident D gene designation cannot be given. This TCR came from a man aged 18 to 30 in good health. Some clones in this sample may be carry-over from other donors' samples. Specimen: memory CD4+ T cells from PBMCs. The meaning of the sample's cell subset or site label: CD45RA-negative fraction. The CDR3 in this case is CASSLGLEGGYTF. The nucleotide sequence is TGCGCCAGCAGCTTGGGGTTAGAGGGTGGCTACACCTTC.